The 21 T cell receptor beta chains presented below share a single source sample, sequenced in a study of shared clonotypes between healthy human individuals. Profiling relied on immunoSEQ multiplex PCR, and the TCRdb table lists in-frame clones only, not all of them. Of roughly 450,000 clones detected, 79% appear once; the ten largest clones hold approximately 12%. Sequences were obtained from PBMCs. The receptors come from a woman aged 40 to 50 in good health. Some clones in this sample may be carry-over from other donors' samples.

The chain carries TRBV25-1 and TRBJ2-1; D remains unclear. Trimming took 6 bases from V and 4 from J, leaving 7 bases between them. The CDR3 loop spans 12 amino acids. The germline V gene encodes CDR1 MGHDK and CDR2 SYGVNS. The CDR3 region is CASRLEYNEQFF. CDR3 DNA: TGTGCCAGCAGATTGGAGTACAATGAGCAGTTCTTC.

The rearrangement joins TRBV5-6 to TRBJ1-5, with D unresolved. Germline CDR1 reads SGHDT; CDR2 reads YYEEEE. This CDR3 comprises 12 residues. V was shortened by 4 bases and J by 7 bases, with 9 bases between the two germline ends. The CDR3 region is CASSSKGQPQHF. CDR3 bases: TGTGCCAGCAGCAGTAAAGGGCAGCCCCAGCATTTT.

This chain links TRBV10-3 with TRBJ1-5, with D possibly being TRBD1 (5 bases). Germline values: CDR1 ENHRY, CDR2 SYGVKD. This CDR3 spans 14 amino acids. Deletions cut 4 bases from V and 5 bases from J, with 12 bases between. The CDR3 is CAISAVGADQPQHF. The CDR3 DNA reads TGTGCCATCAGTGCTGTAGGGGCGGATCAGCCCCAGCATTTT.

The chain combines TRBV28 with TRBJ1-4, with TRBD1 matching over 7 bases. Germline V gene data show CDR1 as MDHEN and CDR2 as SYDVKM. The length of the CDR3 is 16 residues. The V segment lost 7 bases and the J segment 0 bases; nucleotides outside the gene matches: 8. The CDR3 DNA reads as TGTGCCAGCACAGGGGGGACATCTACAACTAATGAAAAACTGTTTTTT. Translating gives CASTGGTSTTNEKLFF.

This clone came up many times. The chain's CDR3 is CATHGGQTQETQYF. The CDR3 nucleotides are TGTGCCACCCACGGGGGCCAGACTCAAGAGACCCAGTACTTC. V gene TRBV6-1 combines with J gene TRBJ2-5, with D perhaps being TRBD1 or TRBD2 (6 bases each). The CDR3 has 14 residues. CDR1 MNHNS and CDR2 SASEGT come from the germline V gene. V gave up 10 bases and J gave up 2 bases, with 17 bases separating them.

This sequence joins TRBV27 and TRBJ1-1; TRBD1 matches at 9 bases. This CDR3 has 14 amino acids. Germline V gene data show CDR1 as MNHEY and CDR2 as SMNVEV (reference sequence). The junction had 9 bases not matched to a gene; V was cut back by 6 bases and J by 7 bases. Here the CDR3 DNA reads TGTGCCAGCAGAACACAGGGGGCGATGGGTGAAGCTTTCTTT. Residues: CASRTQGAMGEAFF.

The V call is TRBV4-3, the J call TRBJ2-1; the match to TRBD2 covers 12 bases. This CDR3 has 15 amino acids. The V and J ends lost 4 bases and 5 bases, in that order; junction bases with no gene match: 3. Looked up from germline, CDR1 is LGHNA and CDR2 is YSLEER. In DNA form, the CDR3 reads TGCGCCAGCAGCCTCGGACTAGCGGGACACAATGAGCAGTTCTTC. It is translated as CASSLGLAGHNEQFF.

The chain combines TRBV5-4 with TRBJ2-1, with TRBD2 matching over 10 bases. The CDR3 sequence is 15 residues long. Germline V lookup: CDR1 SGHNT, CDR2 YYREEE (reference sequence). The V segment lost 1 base and the J segment 10 bases; nucleotides outside the gene matches: 8. Here the CDR3 reads CASSLYASGSREQFF. The CDR3 nucleotides are TGTGCCAGCAGCTTGTACGCTAGCGGGAGTAGGGAGCAGTTCTTC.

V usage is TRBV7-9 and J usage is TRBJ1-5, with TRBD1 identical over 9 bases. The junction had 8 bases not matched to a gene; V was cut back by 5 bases and J by 6 bases. Looked up from germline, CDR1 is SEHNR and CDR2 is FQNEAQ (reference sequence). The CDR3 consists of 15 residues. The CDR3 here is CASSPTGGEGQPQHF. CDR3 nucleotide sequence: TGTGCCAGCAGCCCCACAGGGGGCGAGGGTCAGCCCCAGCATTTT.

This chain connects TRBV21-1 to TRBJ1-5; the table's D gene call, TRBD1, was not cross checked with the DNA. TRBV21-1 is a listed pseudogene. This CDR3 comprises 17 residues. This CDR3 reads CASSKGGEDSRHQPQHF. DNA for the CDR3: TGTGCCAGCAGCAAAGGTGGCGAGGACAGTCGCCATCAGCCCCAGCATTTT.

This sequence joins TRBV7-2 and TRBJ1-2, with 9 positions matching TRBD1. Germline trimming cut 3 bases from V and 7 bases from J; bases unmatched to any gene: 6. The germline CDR1 and CDR2 sequences are SGHTA and FQGNSA. The CDR3 sequence is 14 residues long. The CDR3, as DNA: TGTGCCAGCAGCTTCGGGGGACAGGGAGGTGGCTACACCTTC. Translation gives CASSFGGQGGGYTF.

Comment on this clone: The sample has other DNA sequences that encode this CDR3 too. The rearrangement uses TRBV18 and TRBJ1-5; D remains unclear. There are 13 residues in the CDR3. Germline values: CDR1 KGHSH, CDR2 LQKENI. The V and J ends lost 2 bases and 5 bases respectively, with 7 bases between them. CDR3 DNA: TGTGCCAGCTCACCATGGTCGGATCAGCCCCAGCATTTT. Protein: CASSPWSDQPQHF.

Only a few counts were recorded for this clone. The V gene is TRBV30, the J gene TRBJ1-5; maybe TRBD1 (6 bases). The CDR3 runs to 14 residues. CDR1 is GTSNPN, CDR2 SVGIG, per germline (reference sequence). Trimming removed 2 bases from V and 4 bases from J, with 12 bases in between. The DNA of the CDR3 is TGTGCCTGGAGTCACGACAGGATTAATCAGCCCCAGCATTTT. Translated, it gives CAWSHDRINQPQHF.

The rearrangement links TRBV6-1 to TRBJ2-2; 11 bases match TRBD1. The CDR3 is 15 residues long. CDR1 is MNHNS and CDR2 is SASEGT in the germline V gene. After removal of 2 bases from V and 6 bases from J, the junction contained 2 bases not matched to a gene. CDR3 in amino acids: CASSEPGQGAGELFF. The CDR3 DNA sequence: TGTGCCAGCAGTGAACCGGGACAGGGGGCCGGGGAGCTGTTTTTT.

The rearrangement joins TRBV19 to TRBJ1-4; possibly TRBD1 for D (6 bases). V was trimmed by 7 bases and J by 8 bases, leaving 23 bases between them. Per germline, CDR1 LNHDA and CDR2 SQIVND (reference sequence). The CDR3 extends over 16 amino acids. CDR3 region: CASTKPQQGSREKLFF. The CDR3 DNA sequence: TGTGCCAGTACCAAACCCCAACAGGGATCTCGCGAAAAACTGTTTTTT. Based on the CDR3 plus reference TRBV19 and TRBJ1-4, the full variable domain is DGGITQSPKYLFRKEGQNVTLSCEQNLNHDAMYWYRQDPGQGLRLIYYSQIVNDFQKGDIAEGYSVSREKKESFPLTVTSAQKNPTAFYLCASTKPQQGSREKLFFGSGTQLSVL.

The chain uses TRBV7-9 and TRBJ2-2, with D perhaps matching TRBD2 (6 bases). V was cut by 1 base and J by 5 bases, with 11 bases left in between. The V gene's germline CDR1 is SEHNR and CDR2 FQNEAQ (reference sequence). The CDR3 sequence is 15 residues long. CDR3 sequence: CASSLVSGVTGELFF. Here the CDR3 DNA reads TGTGCCAGCAGCTTAGTTTCGGGAGTTACCGGGGAGCTGTTTTTT.

This CDR3 is CASSLTGATGELFF. In DNA, the CDR3 is TGTGCCAGCAGCTTAACGGGGGCCACCGGGGAGCTGTTTTTT. This chain connects TRBV11-2 to TRBJ2-2, with D possibly called TRBD1 or TRBD2 (6 bases each). Germline values: CDR1 SGHAT, CDR2 FQNNGV. The V end was cut by 2 bases, the J end by 4 bases, with 8 bases between. This CDR3 has 14 amino acids.

The rearrangement links TRBV5-8 to TRBJ2-1; 12 bases are a match to TRBD2. The CDR3 has 17 residues. V gave up 3 bases and J gave up 0 bases; unmatched junction bases: 4. Germline V gene data show CDR1 as SGHTS and CDR2 as YDEGEE. The CDR3 nucleotides read TGTGCCAGCAGCTGGACTAGCGGGACCCGCTCCTACAATGAGCAGTTCTTC. Translation: CASSWTSGTRSYNEQFF.

V usage is TRBV6-6 and J usage is TRBJ2-1; D might be TRBD2 (6 bases). Germline V gene lookup returns CDR1 MNHNY and CDR2 SVGAGI (reference sequence). The ends were cut back, 7 bases at V and 3 bases at J, with 16 bases in the middle. There are 15 residues in the CDR3. CDR3 DNA sequence: TGTGCCAGCATCATAGGGCAGGGAGGCTACAATGAGCAGTTCTTC. This encodes CASIIGQGGYNEQFF.

Concerning this clone itself: Compared with germline, one end of the junction differs, possibly owing to a read error. The chain joins TRBV28 to TRBJ1-1; unclear D gene. Germline values: CDR1 MDHEN, CDR2 SYDVKM. The CDR3 runs to 15 residues. The CDR3 sequence is CASSPNPTANAEAFF. CDR3 sequence (DNA): TGTGCCAGCAGTCCAAACCCGACCGCGAACGCTGAAGCTTTCTTT.

The chain links TRBV30 to TRBJ2-4; TRBD1 aligns across 8 bases. The CDR3 spans 16 residues. V lost 0 bases to trimming and J lost 1 base; unmatched junction nucleotides: 5. Germline CDR1 and CDR2: GTSNPN and SVGIG (reference sequence). The CDR3 region has the DNA TGTGCCTGGAGTGTAGCCCAGGGGGCGGCCAAAAACATTCAGTACTTC. Amino acids: CAWSVAQGAAKNIQYF.